The 2 T cell receptor beta chains below come from one sample, sequenced in a study of blood T cell repertoires in COVID-19. Profiling relied on immunoSEQ multiplex PCR, and the TCRdb table lists in-frame clones only, not all of them. The sample consists of about 92,000 clones, roughly 85% of them appearing once. Sequencing input: peripheral blood. These receptors all come from a man older than 75 with acute or convalescent COVID-19.

The V gene is TRBV30, the J gene TRBJ1-2; 9 bases agree with TRBD1. The CDR3 totals 14 residues. Trimming took 4 bases from V and 5 from J; bases not matched to a gene: 8. Germline V gives CDR1 GTSNPN, CDR2 SVGIG (reference sequence). CDR3 amino acids: CAWIGTGIVYGYTF. The CDR3, as DNA: TGTGCCTGGATAGGGACAGGGATAGTTTATGGCTACACCTTC. Together with reference TRBV30 and TRBJ1-2, the CDR3 gives the full variable domain: SQTIHQWPATLVQPVGSPLSLECTVEGTSNPNLYWYRQAAGRGLQLLFYSVGIGQISSEVPQNLSASRPQDRQFILSSKKLLLSDSGFYLCAWIGTGIVYGYTFGSGTRLTVV.

V usage is TRBV20-1 and J usage is TRBJ1-2; weak D call: TRBD1 (6 bases). The ends were cut back, 5 bases at V and 8 bases at J, with 12 bases in the middle. CDR3 length: 11 residues. Per germline, CDR1 DFQATT and CDR2 SNEGSKA (reference sequence). CDR3: CSAPRTEGYTF. The CDR3 region has the DNA TGCAGTGCTCCACGGACAGAGGGCTACACCTTC.